One sample yielded the 20 T cell receptor beta chains listed below, sequenced in a study of T cell clonality in common variable immunodeficiency. Profiling relied on immunoSEQ multiplex PCR, and the TCRdb table lists in-frame clones only, not all of them. The specimen has 35,000 to 50,000 clones, none found just once. Sequencing was performed on peripheral blood mononuclear cells. These TCRs come from a person aged 18 to 75 in good health.

The part of the CDR3 DNA that was read is TGTGCCAGCAAATTTGGGACAGGGGGCACTGAA. Translation: CASKFGTGGTE. The complete CDR3 protein is CASKFGTGGTEAFF. The chain joins TRBV7-2 to TRBJ1-1; 11 bases fit TRBD1. The observed sequence ends 3 residues before the CDR3 terminus, with the missing tail filled in from the germline J gene. J lost 4 bases, V lost 7 bases, and 5 bases had no gene match. The CDR3 is 14 amino acids. Per germline, CDR1 SGHTA and CDR2 FQGNSA.

This clone occurred many times. The CDR3 extends 3 residues past the end of the read, so its final part is completed from the germline J gene. V usage is TRBV4-2 and J usage is TRBJ2-3; 7 bases map to TRBD2. This CDR3 spans 16 amino acids. With V trimmed by 0 bases and J by 3 bases, 6 bases remained unmatched. CDR1 and CDR2 from the germline V gene are LGHNA and YNFKEQ. The sequenced part of the CDR3 DNA is TGTGCCAGCAGCCAAGATCTAGTGGGGGGGACAGATACG. This gives the protein CASSQDLVGGTDT. The entire CDR3 protein reads CASSQDLVGGTDTQYF.

This clone was detected ten times or more. The read terminates 3 residues before the CDR3 end, so the remaining end is supplied by the germline J gene. The rearrangement links TRBV28 to TRBJ1-5; D uncertain. The ends were cut back, 8 bases at V and 0 bases at J, with 11 bases in the middle. In germline, CDR1 is MDHEN, CDR2 SYDVKM. The CDR3 totals 14 residues. The CDR3 here is CASERVYSNQPQHF. The part of the CDR3 DNA that was read is TGTGCCAGCGAAAGGGTTTATAGCAATCAGCCC.

This clone has a count of ten or more. CDR3 bases read: TGCAGCGTTCCGGGACAGATTATGGAGACC. Translating gives CSVPGQIMET. The CDR3 as a whole reads CSVPGQIMETQYF. J is TRBJ2-5 and V is TRBV29-1, with 7 nucleotides matching TRBD1. The read halts 3 residues ahead of the CDR3 end, with the missing end drawn from the germline J gene. This CDR3 spans 13 amino acids. Trimming removed 5 bases from V and 5 bases from J; junction bases left unmatched: 8. Germline CDR1 and CDR2: SQVTM and ANQGSEA.

The sample holds many counts of this clone. The read falls 3 residues short of the CDR3 end, and the missing part is taken from the germline J gene. The V gene is TRBV6-2 or TRBV6-3, the J gene TRBJ2-2; D is unresolved. This CDR3 contains 15 residues. V was clipped by 4 bases and J by 8 bases, with 17 bases between them. Germline V gene lookup returns CDR1 MNHEY and CDR2 SVGEGT. CDR3 DNA (partial): TGTGCCAGCAGTTCGGTCGGAGCTTCAGGAGGGGAG. Translation gives CASSSVGASGGE. The entire CDR3 protein is CASSSVGASGGELFF.

This clone was counted ten times or more. The read terminates 3 residues ahead of where the CDR3 ends, so the germline J gene completes it. The rearrangement uses TRBV5-1 and TRBJ1-2, with D possibly TRBD1 on 5 matching bases. CDR1 is SGHRS, CDR2 YFSETQ, per germline. The CDR3 is made up of 12 amino acids. Trimming removed 2 bases from V and 6 bases from J, with 8 bases in between. CDR3 sequence: CASSFGGDGYTF. The CDR3 DNA, read in part, is TGCGCCAGCAGCTTCGGGGGGGATGGC. Using reference TRBV5-1 and TRBJ1-2 for the parts outside the CDR3, the full variable domain is KAGVTQTPRYLIKTRGQQVTLSCSPISGHRSVSWYQQTPGQGLQFLFEYFSETQRNKGNFPGRFSGRQFSNSRSEMNVSTLELGDSALYLCASSFGGDGYTFGSGTRLTVV.

The sample holds many counts of this clone. The missing CDR3 end, 3 residues past where the read stops, is filled in from the germline J gene. V gene TRBV5-1 combines with J gene TRBJ2-7; TRBD2 matches at 10 bases. The trim removed 1 base at V and 5 bases at J, leaving 3 bases unmatched. The germline gives CDR1 SGHRS, CDR2 YFSETQ. The CDR3 spans 14 residues. The chain's CDR3 is CASSLTSGTNEQYF. Partial CDR3 DNA: TGCGCCAGCAGCTTGACTAGCGGGACCAACGAG. The full variable domain, completed using reference TRBV5-1 and TRBJ2-7, is KAGVTQTPRYLIKTRGQQVTLSCSPISGHRSVSWYQQTPGQGLQFLFEYFSETQRNKGNFPGRFSGRQFSNSRSEMNVSTLELGDSALYLCASSLTSGTNEQYFGPGTRLTVT.

This clone has a count of ten or more. Sequencing ends 3 residues short of the CDR3 end; the germline J gene provides the rest. This chain uses TRBV14 with TRBJ2-3; D is unresolved. Germline CDR1 SGHDN, CDR2 FVKESK. Trimming shortened V by 2 bases and J by 6 bases, and 6 bases separated the two germline ends. This CDR3 is 12 amino acids long. The part of the CDR3 DNA that was read is TGTGCCAGCAGCCAACAGATGGATACG. Translation: CASSQQMDT. The whole CDR3 is CASSQQMDTQYF.

This clone was detected many times. Read sequence stops 3 residues before the CDR3 end, and the germline J gene provides the missing end. The V and J genes are TRBV4-1 and TRBJ2-3; D is unresolved. With 0 bases removed from V and 1 base from J, the gap between germline ends came to 5 bases. Germline-derived CDR1 and CDR2 are MGHRA and YSYEKL. There are 14 residues in the CDR3. The chain's CDR3 is CASSQEARTDTQYF. The DNA read from the CDR3 is TGCGCCAGCAGCCAAGAGGCACGCACAGATACG.

This clone has a count of ten or more. The read falls 3 residues short of the CDR3 end, and the missing part is taken from the germline J gene. This rearrangement joins TRBV20-1 to TRBJ2-7, with TRBD2 matching 9 bases. Germline CDR1 DFQATT, CDR2 SNEGSKA (reference sequence). CDR3 length: 16 amino acids. V shed 1 base and J 6 bases; nucleotides not matched to a gene: 13. CDR3 DNA (partial): TGCAGTGCTAGAGTCGGTAGCGGGAGTTACGTTTCCGAG. Translation: CSARVGSGSYVSE. The CDR3 in its entirety is CSARVGSGSYVSEQYF.

This clone was observed a handful of times. A far larger clone differs by one base, so this is likely a read error. The CDR3 end falls 3 residues outside the read, so it is completed with the germline J gene. The V call is TRBV19, the J call TRBJ2-3, with unresolved D. CDR1 is LNHDA, CDR2 SQIVND, per germline (reference sequence). CDR3 length: 15 residues. The CDR3 region is CASSIEGRHTDAQYF. CDR3 DNA, as far as it was read: TGTGCCAGTAGTATAGAAGGGCGCCACACAGATGCG.

The sample holds many counts of this clone. The read falls 3 residues short of the CDR3 end, and the missing part is taken from the germline J gene. The chain employs TRBV4-2 and TRBJ2-7, with no clear D. Trimming cost V 3 bases and J 0 bases, with 21 bases left between them. CDR3 length: 18 residues. Germline assignment: CDR1 LGHNA and CDR2 YNFKEQ. CDR3 DNA (partial): TGTGCCAGCAGCCATTTCCCCGACACTGCCCTATACTCCTACGAG. Protein product: CASSHFPDTALYSYE. In full, the CDR3 reads CASSHFPDTALYSYEQYF.

This clone was seen repeatedly, ten times or more. With the read ending 3 residues before the CDR3 end, the germline J gene is used to fill in that end. This sequence joins TRBV9 and TRBJ1-1; TRBD1 matches at 9 bases. CDR1 SGDLS and CDR2 YYNGEE come from the germline V gene. Trimming took 3 bases from V and 2 from J; bases not matched to a gene: 5. The CDR3 sequence is 15 residues long. The covered CDR3 bases are TGTGCCAGCAGCGCGACGGACAGGGGTAACACTGAA. It yields the protein CASSATDRGNTE. The full CDR3 reads CASSATDRGNTEAFF.

This clone was detected ten times or more. Sequencing ends 3 residues short of the CDR3 end; the germline J gene provides the rest. This CDR3 is also generated by other DNA sequences in the sample. The chain employs TRBV20-1 and TRBJ1-1; D is ambiguous. The germline gives CDR1 DFQATT, CDR2 SNEGSKA (reference sequence). V lost 0 bases to trimming and J lost 4 bases, with 9 bases between them. The CDR3 is made up of 13 amino acids. The sequenced part of the CDR3 DNA is TGCAGTGCTAGAGATTTAACTGGCACTGAA. This codes for CSARDLTGTE. The complete CDR3 protein is CSARDLTGTEAFF.

The table lists this clone with a few counts. Sequencing ends 3 residues short of the CDR3 end; the germline J gene provides the rest. The chain is built from TRBV30 and TRBJ2-1; the match to TRBD1 covers 10 bases. V lost 1 base and J lost 8; bases outside the gene matches: 8. The CDR3 is 15 residues long. Germline V lookup: CDR1 GTSNPN, CDR2 SVGIG (reference sequence). Partial CDR3 DNA: TGTGCCTGGAGTGCCGAGAGCGGGACAGGGGATGAG. This gives the protein CAWSAESGTGDE. The CDR3 in full is CAWSAESGTGDEQFF. Full variable domain (outside the CDR3, taken from reference TRBV30 and TRBJ2-1): SQTIHQWPATLVQPVGSPLSLECTVEGTSNPNLYWYRQAAGRGLQLLFYSVGIGQISSEVPQNLSASRPQDRQFILSSKKLLLSDSGFYLCAWSAESGTGDEQFFGPGTRLTVL.

The sample holds many counts of this clone. The missing CDR3 end, 3 residues past where the read stops, is filled in from the germline J gene. This rearrangement joins TRBV3-1 (or the pseudogene TRBV3-2) to TRBJ1-6, with 10 bases that match TRBD1. There are 14 residues in the CDR3. J gave up 10 bases and V 5 bases, and 5 bases lay outside the gene matches. The germline gives CDR1 LGHDT, CDR2 YNNKEL (reference sequence). Partial CDR3 DNA: TGTGCCAGCAGCTTAGGACAGGGGGAATCACCC. Its translation: CASSLGQGESP. The entire CDR3 reads CASSLGQGESPLHF.

This clone has at least ten counts. The read halts 3 residues ahead of the CDR3 end, with the missing end drawn from the germline J gene. The V call is TRBV7-8, the J call TRBJ2-7; weak D call: TRBD1 (5 bases). Trimming took off 4 bases at V and 5 bases at J, with 9 bases between the two ends. Germline lookup yields CDR1 SGHVS and CDR2 FQNEAQ. This CDR3 spans 12 amino acids. CDR3 DNA, as far as it was read: TGTGCCAGCAGCTATCAGGGTAACGAG. Protein: CASSYQGNE. From start to end, the CDR3 is CASSYQGNEQYF.

This clone has at least ten counts. The observed sequence ends 3 residues before the CDR3 terminus, with the missing tail filled in from the germline J gene. V and J are TRBV10-3 and TRBJ2-3; unclear D gene. CDR3 length: 15 amino acids. V lost 1 base to trimming and J lost 1 base, with 9 bases between them. Germline V gives CDR1 ENHRY, CDR2 SYGVKD. The CDR3 spells CAISELSAGTDTQYF. The DNA read from the CDR3 is TGTGCCATCAGTGAGTTAAGCGCTGGCACAGATACG.

This clone was recorded many times. The DNA ends 3 residues before the CDR3 does, and the rest of the CDR3 is filled in from the germline J gene. The V gene is TRBV18, the J gene TRBJ2-7, with 8 nucleotides matching TRBD2. From germline, CDR1 is KGHSH and CDR2 LQKENI. The CDR3 has 15 residues. Trimming at V came to 1 base and at J to 0 bases, leaving 2 bases not matched to a gene. The covered CDR3 bases are TGTGCCAGCTCACCACGGCGGGAGGCCTCCTACGAG. It translates to CASSPRREASYE. The whole CDR3 reads CASSPRREASYEQYF.

In this sample, this clone turned up many times. The read ends 3 residues before the CDR3 terminus; that terminus is restored from the germline J gene. V gene TRBV7-3 combines with J gene TRBJ2-1; TRBD1 matches 9 bases. Germline V gene sequence: CDR1 SGHTA, CDR2 FQGTGA. The CDR3 is 16 amino acids. V lost 5 bases, J lost 3 bases, and 8 bases stayed unmatched. The CDR3 loop is CASSPVQGADYNEQFF. CDR3 DNA (partial): TGTGCCAGCAGCCCCGTACAGGGGGCAGACTACAATGAG.